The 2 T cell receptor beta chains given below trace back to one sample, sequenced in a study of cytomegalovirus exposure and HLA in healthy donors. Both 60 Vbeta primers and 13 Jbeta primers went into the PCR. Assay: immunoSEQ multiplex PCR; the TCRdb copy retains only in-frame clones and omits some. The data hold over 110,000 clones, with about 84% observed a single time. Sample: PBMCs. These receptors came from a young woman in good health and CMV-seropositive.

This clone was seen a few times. In nucleotides, the CDR3 is TGCGCCAGCAGCCCCTTACAGGGGCACGAGCAGTACTTC. Its translation: CASSPLQGHEQYF. The gene calls are TRBV5-1 and TRBJ2-7, with 7 bases identical to TRBD1. This CDR3 contains 13 residues. CDR1 is SGHRS, CDR2 YFSETQ, per germline. Trimming took 4 bases from V and 5 from J; bases not matched to a gene: 6.

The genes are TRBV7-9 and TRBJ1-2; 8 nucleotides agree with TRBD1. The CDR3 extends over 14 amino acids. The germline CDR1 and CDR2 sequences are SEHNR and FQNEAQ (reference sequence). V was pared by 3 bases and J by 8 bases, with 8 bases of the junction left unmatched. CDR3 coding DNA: TGTGCCAGCAGCTTCAAGACAGGGGATGAGGGCTACACCTTC. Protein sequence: CASSFKTGDEGYTF.